This paragraph reports one T cell receptor beta chain. This sample was taken from a study of blood T cell repertoires in COVID-19. Study in general: From T cells, B-cell-depleted T cells, or PBMCs came the material, which was cDNA or gDNA.

As processed by the authors: Reference gene primers were amplified, and this amplification served to estimate nucleated cell counts. Generated by immunoSEQ multiplex PCR, the TCRdb table keeps only in-frame clones and is missing some. V, J and clone size derive from that table, while D and trimming were established from the DNA sequence. Of hundreds of thousands of clones listed, roughly 80% are singletons. Germline lookup yields CDR1 MNHEY and CDR2 SVGAGI. Trimming took 2 bases from V and 7 from J, leaving 6 bases between them. The CDR3 has 13 residues. The clonotype originates from a man of 80 years or more with acute or convalescent COVID-19. Sequencing input: peripheral blood. V and J are TRBV6-5 and TRBJ1-6, with no clear D. CDR3 protein: CASSYARNSPLHF. The CDR3, as DNA: TGTGCCAGCAGTTACGCCCGGAATTCACCCCTCCACTTT.